These 19 T cell receptor beta chains were all obtained from the same sample, sequenced in a study of blood T cell repertoires in COVID-19. The method was immunoSEQ multiplex PCR; TCRdb's version includes in-frame clones alone and lacks a portion of them. This table has 250,000 to 350,000 clones, 70% to 85% appearing once. The sample was peripheral blood. These receptors all stem from a human donor with COVID-19, enrolled during active disease. The donor label of this sample is uncertain.

This clone has ten or more counts. In DNA, the CDR3 is TGTGCCTGGAGTGTATCCACAAATAGCAATCAGCCCCAGCATTTT. This codes for CAWSVSTNSNQPQHF. The J gene is TRBJ1-5, the V gene TRBV30; D gene unclear. Looked up from germline, CDR1 is GTSNPN and CDR2 is SVGIG (reference sequence). V was pared by 0 bases and J by 0 bases, with 9 bases between. This CDR3 is 15 amino acids long.

This CDR3 reads CASSGSGGGGEQFF. In DNA, the CDR3 is TGCGCCAGCAGCGGCAGCGGGGGGGGCGGTGAGCAGTTCTTC. The chain is built from TRBV5-1 and TRBJ2-1, with 10 bases identical to TRBD2. Trimming cost V 4 bases and J 9 bases; bases outside gene matches: 7. The CDR3 contains 14 residues. In germline, CDR1 is SGHRS, CDR2 YFSETQ.

V usage is TRBV3-1 (or the pseudogene TRBV3-2) and J usage is TRBJ2-1; 14 bases agree with TRBD2. Germline V gene lookup returns CDR1 LGHDT and CDR2 YNNKEL (reference sequence). The junction had 11 bases not matched to a gene; V was cut back by 1 base and J by 6 bases. There are 19 residues in the CDR3. Here the CDR3 DNA reads TGTGCCAGCAGCCAAGGTGGGTCGACTAGCGGGAGGGCCATCAATGAGCAGTTCTTC. This translates into CASSQGGSTSGRAINEQFF.

The chain links TRBV29-1 to TRBJ1-1; 9 bases fit TRBD1. CDR1 is SQVTM, CDR2 ANQGSEA, per germline. V shed 2 bases and J 0 bases; nucleotides not matched to a gene: 16. The CDR3 loop spans 19 amino acids. The CDR3, as DNA: TGCAGCGTTGAAACTCTTGCAGACCCGGGACAGGGACTGAACACTGAAGCTTTCTTT. Translating gives CSVETLADPGQGLNTEAFF. Full variable domain (remainder filled in from reference TRBV29-1 and TRBJ1-1): SAVISQKPSRDICQRGTSLTIQCQVDSQVTMMFWYRQQPGQSLTLIATANQGSEATYESGFVIDKFPISRPNLTFSTLTVSNMSPEDSSIYLCSVETLADPGQGLNTEAFFGQGTRLTVV.

The V and J genes are TRBV7-6 and TRBJ2-7; D is uncertain. Per the germline V gene, CDR1 is SGHVS and CDR2 is FNYEAQ. Trimming took 1 base from V and 6 from J, leaving 7 bases between them. The CDR3 length is 12 residues. Here the CDR3 reads CASSLDSLEQYF. The CDR3 DNA sequence: TGTGCCAGCAGCTTAGACAGCCTCGAGCAGTACTTC.

Of note for this clone: It may be a read error: a sequence one base away is much more abundant. Additional DNA sequences in this sample encode the identical CDR3. The CDR3 nucleotides are TGTGCCAGCAGTTTACAAAACACCGGGGAGCTGTTTTTT. It encodes CASSLQNTGELFF. The gene calls are TRBV12-3 or TRBV12-4 and TRBJ2-2; no firm D call. This CDR3 contains 13 residues. Trimming removed 2 bases at V and 2 bases at J, with 3 bases between.

The chain combines TRBV7-2 with TRBJ2-7, with 10 positions matching TRBD2. Germline lookup yields CDR1 SGHTA and CDR2 FQGNSA. The length of the CDR3 is 19 residues. Trimming removed 2 bases from V and 2 bases from J; junction bases left unmatched: 15. Here the CDR3 DNA reads TGTGCCAGCAGCTTAAGGGGGTTTTCGACTAGCGGGCCGACCTACGAGCAGTACTTC. It encodes CASSLRGFSTSGPTYEQYF.

On this clone: The junction departs from germline at one end; a sequencing error may be responsible. The chain links TRBV7-7 to TRBJ2-1; 12 nucleotides align to TRBD2. Germline-derived CDR1 and CDR2 are SSHAT and FNYEAQ (reference sequence). There are 16 residues in the CDR3. This CDR3 reads CASSLGEGLAGNEQFF. In DNA, the CDR3 is TGTGCTAGCAGCCTAGGCGAGGGACTAGCGGGCAATGAGCAGTTCTTC.

The CDR3 region has the DNA TGTGCCAGCAGCCCCGCTAGCGGGATTTCTGTGGCCAAAAACATTCAGTACTTC. It encodes CASSPASGISVAKNIQYF. The rearrangement uses TRBV7-9 and TRBJ2-4; 9 nucleotides match TRBD2. Trimming at V came to 5 bases and at J to 1 base, leaving 12 bases not matched to a gene. There are 18 residues in the CDR3. Germline V CDR1 and CDR2: SEHNR, FQNEAQ (reference sequence).

V usage is TRBV6-5 and J usage is TRBJ1-5, with 9 nucleotides matching TRBD1. Germline CDR1 reads MNHEY; CDR2 reads SVGAGI. This CDR3 is 15 amino acids long. The V and J ends lost 6 bases and 4 bases, in that order; junction bases with no gene match: 7. This CDR3 reads CASRMGQGSNQPQHF. CDR3 DNA sequence: TGTGCCAGCAGGATGGGACAGGGTTCTAATCAGCCCCAGCATTTT.

The chain couples TRBV30 to TRBJ2-3, with TRBD2 identical over 11 bases. CDR1 GTSNPN and CDR2 SVGIG come from the germline V gene (reference sequence). V shed 4 bases, J shed 12 bases, and the junction held 6 bases outside the gene matches. This CDR3 comprises 12 residues. In DNA form, the CDR3 reads TGTGCCTGGATGACTAGCGGGGCTTCACAGTATTTT. Translation: CAWMTSGASQYF.

The chain uses TRBV5-1 and TRBJ2-7, with 7 positions matching TRBD2. The trim removed 4 bases at V and 3 bases at J, leaving 1 base unmatched. The CDR3 extends over 12 amino acids. CDR1 and CDR2 (germline): SGHRS, YFSETQ. The CDR3 is CASSRTSYEQYF. In DNA, the CDR3 is TGCGCCAGCAGCCGGACTAGCTACGAGCAGTACTTC.

This chain links TRBV19 with TRBJ2-7; 13 bases align to TRBD2. Germline V gives CDR1 LNHDA, CDR2 SQIVND (reference sequence). Trimming cost V 4 bases and J 5 bases; bases outside gene matches: 8. The CDR3 is 16 amino acids. In DNA, the CDR3 is TGTGCCAGTAGTACCAGATCACTAGCGGGAGGGGACGAGCAGTACTTC. Translating gives CASSTRSLAGGDEQYF.

V usage is TRBV5-4 and J usage is TRBJ2-7, with TRBD1 identical over 9 bases. J lost 2 bases, V lost 3 bases, and 6 bases had no gene match. In germline, CDR1 is SGHNT, CDR2 YYREEE (reference sequence). The length of the CDR3 is 15 residues. The CDR3 protein is CASSSNRGLTYEQYF. CDR3 coding DNA: TGTGCCAGCAGCTCGAACAGGGGGCTAACCTACGAGCAGTACTTC.

The genes are TRBV4-3 and TRBJ1-5; 12 bases are shared with TRBD1. The CDR3 runs to 17 residues. CDR1 is LGHNA and CDR2 is YSLEER in the germline V gene. V lost 3 bases to trimming and J lost 5 bases; unmatched junction nucleotides: 8. The CDR3 protein is CASSQGVGQGAHQPQHF. The CDR3, as DNA: TGCGCCAGCAGCCAGGGGGTGGGACAGGGGGCCCATCAGCCCCAGCATTTT.

The CDR3 is CASSQDGAGRGYTF. The CDR3 region has the DNA TGTGCCAGCAGCCAAGACGGGGCAGGGAGGGGCTACACCTTC. V is TRBV3-1 (or the pseudogene TRBV3-2) and J is TRBJ1-2, with D possibly matching TRBD1 (5 bases). Germline V gives CDR1 LGHDT, CDR2 YNNKEL (reference sequence). Trimming cost V 0 bases and J 8 bases, with 13 bases left between them. This CDR3 contains 14 residues.

The gene calls are TRBV5-6 and TRBJ2-7, with 11 bases identical to TRBD1. The CDR3 runs 15 residues. After removal of 1 base from V and 7 bases from J, the junction contained 7 bases not matched to a gene. CDR1 is SGHDT, CDR2 YYEEEE, per germline. In DNA, the CDR3 is TGTGCCAGCAGCTTGCAGGGACAGGGGGTTCGAGAGCAGTACTTC. It encodes CASSLQGQGVREQYF.

The rearrangement joins TRBV7-9 to TRBJ1-2; no definite D call. CDR1 and CDR2 from the germline V gene are SEHNR and FQNEAQ (reference sequence). Trimming cost V 5 bases and J 6 bases, with 16 bases left between them. The CDR3 totals 14 residues. The CDR3 DNA is TGTGCCAGCAGCCCCGACTCATATTTGGATGGCTACACCTTC. As protein: CASSPDSYLDGYTF.

This clone was seen only once. This rearrangement joins TRBV5-4 to TRBJ1-4, with D unresolved. CDR3 size: 15 residues. V was pared by 1 base and J by 4 bases, with 11 bases between. From germline, CDR1 is SGHNT and CDR2 YYREEE (reference sequence). The CDR3 loop is CASSLYGSGNEKLFF. The CDR3 nucleotides are TGTGCCAGCAGCTTGTACGGGAGTGGTAATGAAAAACTGTTTTTT. Full variable domain (remainder filled in from reference TRBV5-4 and TRBJ1-4): ETGVTQSPTHLIKTRGQQVTLRCSSQSGHNTVSWYQQALGQGPQFIFQYYREEENGRGNFPPRFSGLQFPNYSSELNVNALELDDSALYLCASSLYGSGNEKLFFGSGTQLSVL.